Listed below are T cell receptor beta chains from one sample, sequenced in a study of blood T cell repertoires in COVID-19. Assay: immunoSEQ multiplex PCR; the TCRdb copy retains only in-frame clones and omits some. The data hold roughly 63,000 clones, with 70% to 80% observed a single time. Sequenced sample: peripheral blood. The receptors here all came from a human donor in a cohort sampled during active COVID-19. Each CDR3 is given with its conserved first and last residue. D genes are given only for firm matches. Clone size is not always given. Where it is, it says once, few, many or a class for expanded clones.

CALRGDSVYGYTF,TGTGCCCTGAGGGGGGACAGCGTCTATGGCTACACCTTC,TRBD1,TRBJ1-2,TRBV30,-
CASSLERGPAYEQYF,TGTGCCAGCAGCTTAGAAAGGGGGCCCGCCTACGAGCAGTACTTC,TRBD1,TRBJ2-7,TRBV7-6,few
CASSLGGLAVNEQFF,TGTGCCAGCAGTTTGGGGGGACTAGCGGTAAATGAGCAGTTCTTC,TRBD2,TRBJ2-1,TRBV28,-
CASSIQGALGYTF,TGTGCCAGCAGCATTCAGGGGGCGCTTGGCTACACCTTC,TRBD1,TRBJ1-2,TRBV5-6,-
CASSTEVTSYEQYF,TGTGCCAGCAGCACGGAGGTGACCTCCTACGAGCAGTACTTC,-,TRBJ2-7,TRBV7-2,few
CASSQARFGYTF,TGTGCCAGCAGCCAAGCTCGTTTTGGCTACACCTTC,-,TRBJ1-2,TRBV14,few
CASSLSGRSYNEQFF,TGTGCCAGCAGCTTATCGGGGAGGTCCTACAATGAGCAGTTCTTC,-,TRBJ2-1,TRBV11-3,few
CASSQDSLQWNTEAFF,TGCGCCAGCAGCCAAGATTCTCTTCAGTGGAACACTGAAGCTTTCTTT,-,TRBJ1-1,TRBV4-3,few
CASSLRSSGSAAVRYNEQFF,TGCGCCAGCAGCCTCCGTTCTAGCGGGAGCGCCGCGGTTCGCTACAATGAGCAGTTCTTC,TRBD2,TRBJ2-1,TRBV5-1,-
CASGTGSSPLHF,TGTGCCAGCGGCACAGGGAGCTCACCCCTCCACTTT,-,TRBJ1-6,TRBV7-9,few
CASSREQQPQHF,TGTGCCAGCTCACGGGAGCAGCAGCCCCAGCATTTT,-,TRBJ1-5,TRBV2,few
CASNLAGDTGELFF,TGTGCCAGCAATTTAGCGGGAGACACCGGGGAGCTGTTTTTT,TRBD2,TRBJ2-2,TRBV28,-
CASSPLLGDTDTQYF,TGTGCCAGCTCACCACTACTAGGCGACACAGATACGCAGTATTTT,-,TRBJ2-3,TRBV18,-
CASSQPTRDRENTEAFF,TGTGCCAGCAGCCAACCCACCCGGGACAGGGAAAACACTGAAGCTTTCTTT,TRBD1,TRBJ1-1,TRBV11-2,-
CASSTTGGAYGYTF,TGCGCCAGCAGCACGACAGGGGGCGCCTATGGCTACACCTTC,TRBD1,TRBJ1-2,TRBV5-1,-
CASSFGQGKGYTF,TGTGCCAGCAGCTTCGGGCAGGGCAAAGGCTACACCTTC,-,TRBJ1-2,TRBV7-3,-
CASSPDGRGGTGELFF,TGTGCCAGCAGCCCAGACGGCAGGGGCGGGACCGGGGAGCTGTTTTTT,-,TRBJ2-2,TRBV11-2,-
CASSLTGTNEKLFF,TGTGCCAGCAGCTTGACAGGAACTAATGAAAAACTGTTTTTT,-,TRBJ1-4,TRBV7-9,-
CASLEGAANEKLFF,TGTGCCAGCCTCGAGGGGGCGGCTAATGAAAAACTGTTTTTT,TRBD1,TRBJ1-4,TRBV6-5,once
CACLWGTATYEQYF,TGTGCCTGCCTCTGGGGGACAGCAACATACGAGCAGTACTTC,TRBD1,TRBJ2-7,TRBV30,-
CASSPRGDPYRTDTQYF,TGTGCCAGCTCACCACGAGGTGATCCCTACCGCACAGATACGCAGTATTTT,-,TRBJ2-3,TRBV18,-
CASSAHRGTGNTIYF,TGTGCCAGCAGTGCCCACAGGGGAACTGGAAACACCATATATTTT,TRBD1,TRBJ1-3,TRBV25-1,few
CASSLASDSYNEQFF,TGTGCCAGCAGCTTAGCTAGCGACTCCTACAATGAGCAGTTCTTC,-,TRBJ2-1,TRBV7-8,-
CAWSVPDRVNQPQHF,TGTGCCTGGAGTGTCCCGGACAGAGTCAATCAGCCCCAGCATTTT,-,TRBJ1-5,TRBV30,-
CASSYADSSYEQYF,TGTGCCAGCAGTTATGCGGACAGTTCCTACGAGCAGTACTTC,-,TRBJ2-7,TRBV6-6,-